The T cell receptor beta chain under discussion was sequenced for a study of CD8+ T cells in alopecia areata. Study conclusions and caveats: Elevated clonality characterized lesional scalp relative to normal scalp, particularly in alopecia totalis/universalis.

Extraction and reverse transcription of RNA yielded cDNA as the sequencing template. This table comes from immunoSEQ multiplex PCR, and its TCRdb copy is limited to in-frame clones, with some not included. This sample yields 250,000 to 300,000 clones, of which 58% are seen a single time; under 2% belongs to the top ten. A note on this clone: Its specificity is not known.

V lost 5 bases, J lost 0 bases, and 12 bases lay in between. CDR1 is SGHRS and CDR2 is YFSETQ in the germline V gene. This CDR3 contains 14 residues. As for treatment: oral pan-JAK inhibitor, 5-10 mg twice daily. The V and J genes are TRBV5-1 and TRBJ2-7, with unresolved D. This receptor was taken from a human donor with alopecia areata. The sequencing used CD4+ T cells sorted from blood, collected at week 24, from a patient treated with tofacitinib. CDR3 DNA: TGCGCCAGCAGGCTGACGGAGAGCTCCTACGAGCAGTACTTC. This sequence encodes CASRLTESSYEQYF.